This T cell receptor (beta chain) originates from a study of graft-versus-host responses after intestinal transplantation. Study context: All recipients got anti-thymocyte globulin induction, then tacrolimus and steroids for around three years.

The assay was immunoSEQ multiplex PCR, and TCRdb's table has in-frame clones only and misses some. The sample comprises some 100,000 clones, roughly 87% of which are singletons, and roughly 0.95% rests with the top ten. Findings and caveats of the study: Recipient bone marrow held GvH clones, some seen earlier in ileum or blood. Circulating GvH clone levels at their peak were associated with HvG declines (early post-transplant).

Germline V CDR1 and CDR2: MNHEY, SVGAGI. Trimming left V 2 bases short and J 0 bases short, with 4 bases between. The length of the CDR3 is 13 residues. A remark on this clone: Its antigen remains unknown.

The sequences come from unstimulated CD4+ T cells sorted from spleen or lymph node cells, collected before transplant. The TCR originated in a human donor who was the organ donor for an intestinal transplant. The chain recombines TRBV6-5 with TRBJ1-1; D remains unclear. CDR3 protein: CASSYGMNTEAFF. As DNA, the CDR3 is TGTGCCAGCAGTTACGGCATGAACACTGAAGCTTTCTTT.